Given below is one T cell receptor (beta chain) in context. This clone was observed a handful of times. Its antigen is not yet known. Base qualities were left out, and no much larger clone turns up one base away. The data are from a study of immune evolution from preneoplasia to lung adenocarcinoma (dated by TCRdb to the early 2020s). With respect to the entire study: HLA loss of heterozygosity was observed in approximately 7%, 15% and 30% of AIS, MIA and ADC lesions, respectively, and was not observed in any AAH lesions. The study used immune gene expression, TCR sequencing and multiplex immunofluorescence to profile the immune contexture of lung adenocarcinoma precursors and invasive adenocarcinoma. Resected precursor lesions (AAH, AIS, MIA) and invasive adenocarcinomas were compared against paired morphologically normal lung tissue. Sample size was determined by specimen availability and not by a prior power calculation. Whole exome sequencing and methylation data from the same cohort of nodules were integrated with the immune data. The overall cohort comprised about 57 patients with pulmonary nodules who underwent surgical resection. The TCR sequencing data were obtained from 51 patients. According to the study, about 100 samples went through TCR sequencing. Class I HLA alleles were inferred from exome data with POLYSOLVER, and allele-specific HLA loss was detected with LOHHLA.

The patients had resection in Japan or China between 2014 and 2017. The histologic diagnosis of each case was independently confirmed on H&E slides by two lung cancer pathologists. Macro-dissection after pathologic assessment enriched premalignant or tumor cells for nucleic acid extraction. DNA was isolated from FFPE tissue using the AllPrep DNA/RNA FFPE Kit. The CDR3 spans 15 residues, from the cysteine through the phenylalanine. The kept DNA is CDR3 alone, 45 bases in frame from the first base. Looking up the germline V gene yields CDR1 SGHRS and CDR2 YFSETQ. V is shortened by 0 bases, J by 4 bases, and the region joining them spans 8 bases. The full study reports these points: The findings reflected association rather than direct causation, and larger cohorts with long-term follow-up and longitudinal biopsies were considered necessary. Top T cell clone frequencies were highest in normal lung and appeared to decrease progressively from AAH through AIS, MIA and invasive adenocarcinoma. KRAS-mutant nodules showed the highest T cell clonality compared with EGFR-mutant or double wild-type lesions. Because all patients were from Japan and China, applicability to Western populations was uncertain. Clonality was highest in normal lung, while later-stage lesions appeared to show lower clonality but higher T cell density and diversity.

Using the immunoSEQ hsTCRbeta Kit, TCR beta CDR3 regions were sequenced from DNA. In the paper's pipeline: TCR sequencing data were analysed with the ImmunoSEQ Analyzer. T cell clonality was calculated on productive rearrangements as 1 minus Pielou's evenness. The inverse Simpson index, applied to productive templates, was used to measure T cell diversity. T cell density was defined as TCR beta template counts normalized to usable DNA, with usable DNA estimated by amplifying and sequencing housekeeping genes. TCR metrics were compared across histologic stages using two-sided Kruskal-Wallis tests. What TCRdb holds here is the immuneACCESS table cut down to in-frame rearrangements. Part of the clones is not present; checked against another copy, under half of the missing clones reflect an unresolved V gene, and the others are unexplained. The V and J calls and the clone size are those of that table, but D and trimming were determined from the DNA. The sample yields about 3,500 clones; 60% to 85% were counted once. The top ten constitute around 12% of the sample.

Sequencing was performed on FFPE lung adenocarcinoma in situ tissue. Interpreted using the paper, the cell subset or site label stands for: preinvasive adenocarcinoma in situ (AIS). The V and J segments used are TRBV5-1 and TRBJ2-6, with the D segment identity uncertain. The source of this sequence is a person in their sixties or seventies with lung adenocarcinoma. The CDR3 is CASSLALSGANVLTF. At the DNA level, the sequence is TGCGCCAGCAGCTTGGCGTTATCCGGGGCCAACGTCCTGACTTTC.